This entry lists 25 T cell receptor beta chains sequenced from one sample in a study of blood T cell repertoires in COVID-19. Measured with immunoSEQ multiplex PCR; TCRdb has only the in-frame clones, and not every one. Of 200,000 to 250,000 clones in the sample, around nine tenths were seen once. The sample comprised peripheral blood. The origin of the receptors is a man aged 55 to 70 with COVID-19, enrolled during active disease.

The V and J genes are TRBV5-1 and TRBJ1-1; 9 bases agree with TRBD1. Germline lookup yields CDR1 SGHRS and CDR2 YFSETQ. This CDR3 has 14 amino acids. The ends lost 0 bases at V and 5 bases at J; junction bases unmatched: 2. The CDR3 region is CASSLAGQGTEAFF. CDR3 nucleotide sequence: TGCGCCAGCAGCTTGGCTGGACAGGGGACTGAAGCTTTCTTT. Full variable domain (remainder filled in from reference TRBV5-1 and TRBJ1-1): KAGVTQTPRYLIKTRGQQVTLSCSPISGHRSVSWYQQTPGQGLQFLFEYFSETQRNKGNFPGRFSGRQFSNSRSEMNVSTLELGDSALYLCASSLAGQGTEAFFGQGTRLTVV.

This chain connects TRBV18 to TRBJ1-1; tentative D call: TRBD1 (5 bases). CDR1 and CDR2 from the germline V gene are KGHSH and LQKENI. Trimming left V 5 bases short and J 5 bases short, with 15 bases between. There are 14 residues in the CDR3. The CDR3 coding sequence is TGTGCCAGCTCATCTCGGGGGGGTAGGACTGAAGCTTTCTTT. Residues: CASSSRGGRTEAFF.

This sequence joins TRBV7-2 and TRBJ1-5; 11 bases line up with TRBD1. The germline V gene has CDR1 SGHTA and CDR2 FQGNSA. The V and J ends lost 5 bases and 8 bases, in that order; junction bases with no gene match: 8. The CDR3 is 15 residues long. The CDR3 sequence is CASSPRDRGFEPQHF. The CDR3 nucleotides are TGTGCCAGCAGCCCCCGGGACAGGGGGTTTGAGCCCCAGCATTTT.

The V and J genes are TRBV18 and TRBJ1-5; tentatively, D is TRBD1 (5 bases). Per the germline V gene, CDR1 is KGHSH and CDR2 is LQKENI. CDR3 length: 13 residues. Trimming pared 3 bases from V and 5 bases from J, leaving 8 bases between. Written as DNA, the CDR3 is TGTGCCAGCTCACCGGCAGGGTATCAGCCCCAGCATTTT. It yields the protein CASSPAGYQPQHF.

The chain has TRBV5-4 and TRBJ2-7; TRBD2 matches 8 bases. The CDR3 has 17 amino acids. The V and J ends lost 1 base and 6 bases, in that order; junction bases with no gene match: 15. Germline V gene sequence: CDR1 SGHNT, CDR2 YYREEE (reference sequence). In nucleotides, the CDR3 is TGTGCCAGCAGCTTGTTAGGGGGGCGAGCGGGGGTGTTCGAGCAGTACTTC. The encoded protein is CASSLLGGRAGVFEQYF.

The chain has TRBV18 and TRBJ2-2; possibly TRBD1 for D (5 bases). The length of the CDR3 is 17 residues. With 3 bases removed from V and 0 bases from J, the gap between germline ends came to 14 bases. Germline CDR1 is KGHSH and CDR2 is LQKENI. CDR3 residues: CASSPGRAIANTGELFF. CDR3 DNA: TGTGCCAGCTCACCGGGCAGGGCCATCGCGAACACCGGGGAGCTGTTTTTT.

The CDR3 nucleotides read TGTGCCATCAGTGAGAGTACTAGCGGGAGGAAGACAGATACGCAGTATTTT. Translation gives CAISESTSGRKTDTQYF. J is TRBJ2-3 and V is TRBV10-3; 12 positions agree with TRBD2. The V gene end was trimmed by 2 bases and the J gene end by 3 bases; junction bases not matched to a gene: 6. The V gene's germline CDR1 is ENHRY and CDR2 SYGVKD. This CDR3 has 17 residues.

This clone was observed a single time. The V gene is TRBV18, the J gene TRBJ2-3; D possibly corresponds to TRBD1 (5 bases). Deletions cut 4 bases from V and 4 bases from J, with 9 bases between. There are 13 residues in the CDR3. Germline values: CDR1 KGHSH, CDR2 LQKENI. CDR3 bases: TGTGCCAGCTCACAACGACAGCCAGATACGCAGTATTTT. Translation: CASSQRQPDTQYF.

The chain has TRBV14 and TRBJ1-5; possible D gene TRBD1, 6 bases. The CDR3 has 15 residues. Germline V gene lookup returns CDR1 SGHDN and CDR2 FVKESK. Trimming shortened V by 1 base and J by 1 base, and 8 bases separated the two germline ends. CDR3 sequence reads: CASSQGGGSNQPQHF. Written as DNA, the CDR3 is TGTGCCAGCAGCCAAGGAGGGGGAAGCAATCAGCCCCAGCATTTT.

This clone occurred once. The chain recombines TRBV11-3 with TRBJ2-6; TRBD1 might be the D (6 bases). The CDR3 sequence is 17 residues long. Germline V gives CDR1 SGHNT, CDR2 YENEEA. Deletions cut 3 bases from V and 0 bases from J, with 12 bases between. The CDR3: CASSFHQGSSGANVLTF. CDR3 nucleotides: TGTGCCAGCAGCTTCCATCAGGGGAGCTCTGGGGCCAACGTCCTGACTTTC.

CDR3 DNA sequence: TGTGCCAGCAGCTCACAGGGGGGAACTGAAGCTTTCTTT. The encoded protein is CASSSQGGTEAFF. The chain links TRBV5-4 to TRBJ1-1; 8 bases map to TRBD1. The CDR3 is 13 residues long. V dropped 3 bases and J dropped 5; count of bases not matched to a gene: 3. Looked up from germline, CDR1 is SGHNT and CDR2 is YYREEE (reference sequence).

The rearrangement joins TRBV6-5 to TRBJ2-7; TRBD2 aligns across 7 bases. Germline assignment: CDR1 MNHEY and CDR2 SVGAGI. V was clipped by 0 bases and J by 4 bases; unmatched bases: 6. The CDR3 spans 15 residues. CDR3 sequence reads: CASSYSSMGLYEQYF. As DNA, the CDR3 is TGTGCCAGCAGTTACTCTTCCATGGGACTATACGAGCAGTACTTC.

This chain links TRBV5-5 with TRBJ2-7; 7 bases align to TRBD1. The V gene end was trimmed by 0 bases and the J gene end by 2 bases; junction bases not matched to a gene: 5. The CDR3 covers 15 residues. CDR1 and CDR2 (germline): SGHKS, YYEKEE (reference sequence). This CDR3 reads CASSLVLQGPYEQYF. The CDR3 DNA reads TGTGCCAGCAGCTTGGTTTTACAGGGGCCCTACGAGCAGTACTTC.

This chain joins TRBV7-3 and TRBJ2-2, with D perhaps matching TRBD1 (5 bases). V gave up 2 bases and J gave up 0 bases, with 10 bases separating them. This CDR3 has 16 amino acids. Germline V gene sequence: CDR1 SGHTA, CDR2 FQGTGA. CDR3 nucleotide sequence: TGTGCCAGCAGCTTAGTACAGGCGACGAACACCGGGGAGCTGTTTTTT. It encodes CASSLVQATNTGELFF.

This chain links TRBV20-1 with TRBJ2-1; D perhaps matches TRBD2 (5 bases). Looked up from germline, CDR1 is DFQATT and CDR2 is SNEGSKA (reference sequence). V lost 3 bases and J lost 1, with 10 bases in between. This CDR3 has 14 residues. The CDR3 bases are TGCAGTGCTAGTGTCAGCGGATCCTACAATGAGCAGTTCTTC. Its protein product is CSASVSGSYNEQFF.

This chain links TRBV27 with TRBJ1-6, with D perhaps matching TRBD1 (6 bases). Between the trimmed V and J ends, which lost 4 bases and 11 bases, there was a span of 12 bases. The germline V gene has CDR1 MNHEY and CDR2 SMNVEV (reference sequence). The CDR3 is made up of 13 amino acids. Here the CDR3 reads CASSSTGKAPLHF. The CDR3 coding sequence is TGTGCCAGCAGTTCTACAGGGAAGGCACCCCTCCACTTT.

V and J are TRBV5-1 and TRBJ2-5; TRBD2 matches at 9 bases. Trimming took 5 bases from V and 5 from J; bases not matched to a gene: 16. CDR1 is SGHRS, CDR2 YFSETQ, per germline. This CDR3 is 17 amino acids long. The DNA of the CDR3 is TGCGCCAGCAGGCTTCAGCTAGCGGGGATCACAGCGGAGACCCAGTACTTC. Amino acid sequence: CASRLQLAGITAETQYF.

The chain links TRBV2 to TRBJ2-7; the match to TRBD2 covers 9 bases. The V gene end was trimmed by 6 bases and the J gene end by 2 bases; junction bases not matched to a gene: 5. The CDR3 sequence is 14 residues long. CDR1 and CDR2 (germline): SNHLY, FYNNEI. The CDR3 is CASRGTSSPYEQYF. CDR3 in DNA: TGTGCCAGCAGAGGGACTAGCTCACCCTACGAGCAGTACTTC.

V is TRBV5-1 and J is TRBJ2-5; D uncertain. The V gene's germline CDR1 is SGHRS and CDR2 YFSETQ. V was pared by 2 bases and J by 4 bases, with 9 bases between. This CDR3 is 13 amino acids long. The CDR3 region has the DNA TGCGCCAGCAGCTTTTCGGTTCGAGAGACCCAGTACTTC. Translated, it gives CASSFSVRETQYF.

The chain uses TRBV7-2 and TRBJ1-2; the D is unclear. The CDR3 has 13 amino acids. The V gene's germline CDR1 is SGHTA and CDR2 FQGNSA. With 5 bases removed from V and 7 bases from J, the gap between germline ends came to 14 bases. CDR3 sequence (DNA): TGTGCCAGCAGCCCGATTCGGGTTTCTGGCTACACCTTC. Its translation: CASSPIRVSGYTF.

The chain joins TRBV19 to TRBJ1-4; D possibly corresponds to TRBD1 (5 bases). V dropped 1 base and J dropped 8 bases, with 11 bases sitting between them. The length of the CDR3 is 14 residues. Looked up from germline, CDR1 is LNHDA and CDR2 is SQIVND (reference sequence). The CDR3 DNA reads TGTGCCAGTAGTATAGTGTGGGGCGACGAAAAACTGTTTTTT. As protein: CASSIVWGDEKLFF.

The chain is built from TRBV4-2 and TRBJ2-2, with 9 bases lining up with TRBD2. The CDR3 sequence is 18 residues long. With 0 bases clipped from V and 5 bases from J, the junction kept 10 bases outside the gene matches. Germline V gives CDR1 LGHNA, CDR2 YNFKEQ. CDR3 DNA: TGTGCCAGCAGCCAAGAGATGGCGGGAGGGCCTCGAACCGGGGAGCTGTTTTTT. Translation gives CASSQEMAGGPRTGELFF.

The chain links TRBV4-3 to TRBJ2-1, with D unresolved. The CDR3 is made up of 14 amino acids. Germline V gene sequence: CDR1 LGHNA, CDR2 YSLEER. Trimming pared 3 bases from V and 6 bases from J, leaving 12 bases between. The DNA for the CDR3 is TGCGCCAGCAGCCATGAATTGGCAAGCAATGAGCAGTTCTTC. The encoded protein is CASSHELASNEQFF.

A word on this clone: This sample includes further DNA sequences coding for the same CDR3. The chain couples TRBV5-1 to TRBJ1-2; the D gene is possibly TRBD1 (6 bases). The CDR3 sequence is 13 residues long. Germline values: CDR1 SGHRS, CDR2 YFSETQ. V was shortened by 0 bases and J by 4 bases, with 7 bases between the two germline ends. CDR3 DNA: TGCGCCAGCAGCTTGGAAGGGGGCTATGGCTACACCTTC. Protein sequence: CASSLEGGYGYTF.

CDR3 amino acids: CASINRGLGYTF. CDR3 DNA sequence: TGTGCCAGCATCAACAGGGGGCTTGGCTACACCTTC. V usage is TRBV6-5 and J usage is TRBJ1-2; TRBD1 aligns across 9 bases. Trimming removed 7 bases from V and 7 bases from J; junction bases left unmatched: 4. The length of the CDR3 is 12 residues. Germline loops: CDR1 MNHEY, CDR2 SVGAGI.